Following are 25 T cell receptor beta chains from one sample sequenced in a study of technical replicates of blood from a handful of donors. TCRdb's table, derived via immunoSEQ multiplex PCR, lists solely in-frame clones and lacks some. The sample carries about 16,000 clones, approximately 90% recorded once. The sample consisted of PBMCs. The receptors were sampled from a human donor in good health.

The rearrangement uses TRBV4-1 and TRBJ1-2, with D unresolved. The CDR3 sequence is 14 residues long. In germline, CDR1 is MGHRA, CDR2 YSYEKL. V was clipped by 0 bases and J by 4 bases, with 9 bases between them. DNA of the CDR3: TGCGCCAGCAGCCAAGATGTATTCGGCTATGGCTACACCTTC. As protein: CASSQDVFGYGYTF.

The chain carries TRBV14 and TRBJ2-1, with TRBD1 identical over 8 bases. V dropped 2 bases and J dropped 6; count of bases not matched to a gene: 3. Germline V gene lookup returns CDR1 SGHDN and CDR2 FVKESK. The CDR3 contains 14 residues. CDR3 sequence: CASSQRTGSNEQFF. The DNA of the CDR3 is TGTGCCAGCAGCCAACGGACAGGGAGCAATGAGCAGTTCTTC.

This sequence joins TRBV4-2 and TRBJ2-5, with D possibly TRBD2 on 7 matching bases. The CDR3 is 14 residues long. The ends were cut back, 1 base at V and 4 bases at J, with 10 bases in the middle. The germline CDR1 and CDR2 sequences are LGHNA and YNFKEQ. This chain's CDR3 is CASSQGGGAETQYF. The CDR3 bases are TGTGCCAGCAGCCAAGGTGGGGGGGCAGAGACCCAGTACTTC.

This chain connects TRBV2 to TRBJ1-4; D may be TRBD1 (6 bases). Germline lookup yields CDR1 SNHLY and CDR2 FYNNEI. The CDR3 spans 15 residues. V was pared by 4 bases and J by 2 bases, with 11 bases between. CDR3 residues: CASSVRQDTNEKLFF. In DNA form, the CDR3 reads TGTGCCAGCAGTGTCCGACAGGATACTAATGAAAAACTGTTTTTT.

This rearrangement joins TRBV28 to TRBJ2-7, with 10 bases that match TRBD2. CDR1 is MDHEN and CDR2 is SYDVKM in the germline V gene. Trimming at V came to 3 bases and at J to 4 bases, leaving 18 bases not matched to a gene. The CDR3 contains 19 residues. The DNA of the CDR3 is TGTGCCAGCAGTTTTCTTCGGCGGTACAAGCGGGAGGGCCGGTACGAGCAGTACTTC. Its translation: CASSFLRRYKREGRYEQYF.

CDR3 region: CASSFRGQPQHF. The CDR3 DNA reads as TGTGCCAGCAGCTTCCGAGGACAGCCCCAGCATTTT. This chain links TRBV5-6 with TRBJ1-5; D not resolved. This CDR3 region has 12 residues. The germline V gene encodes CDR1 SGHDT and CDR2 YYEEEE. V lost 2 bases and J lost 7, with 7 bases in between.

J is TRBJ2-1 and V is TRBV9, with 7 positions matching TRBD2. The ends lost 0 bases at V and 3 bases at J; junction bases unmatched: 6. This CDR3 spans 16 amino acids. Germline values: CDR1 SGDLS, CDR2 YYNGEE. CDR3 DNA sequence: TGTGCCAGCAGCGTAGAGGGCGGGAGCTACTACAATGAGCAGTTCTTC. As protein: CASSVEGGSYYNEQFF.

A single count supports this clone. The chain employs TRBV5-4 and TRBJ2-1, with unresolved D. Germline V lookup: CDR1 SGHNT, CDR2 YYREEE (reference sequence). This CDR3 is 17 amino acids long. Trimming took off 0 bases at V and 4 bases at J, with 17 bases between the two ends. CDR3 nucleotide sequence: TGTGCCAGCAGCTTGGGCTGGGCAGCCATGGAATACAATGAGCAGTTCTTC. This gives the protein CASSLGWAAMEYNEQFF.

This sequence joins TRBV5-5 and TRBJ2-2, with D hard to call. The CDR3 sequence is 13 residues long. V dropped 7 bases and J dropped 7 bases, with 14 bases sitting between them. Germline V CDR1 and CDR2: SGHKS, YYEKEE (reference sequence). CDR3 in DNA: TGTGCCAGCGGTCCTCCGAGTTTCGGGGAGCTGTTTTTT. The encoded protein is CASGPPSFGELFF.

This clone was seen a few times. The gene calls are TRBV19 and TRBJ1-2; D possibly corresponds to TRBD1 (5 bases). The CDR3 sequence is 14 residues long. Germline V lookup: CDR1 LNHDA, CDR2 SQIVND (reference sequence). Trimming stripped 4 bases from V and 13 bases from J, with 22 bases between. The CDR3 DNA sequence: TGTGCCAGTAGTACCGAGGACACCACCACGGTGGCCACCTTC. Protein sequence: CASSTEDTTTVATF.

The genes are TRBV10-3 and TRBJ1-3; 11 nucleotides align to TRBD1. CDR3 size: 21 residues. Germline V lookup: CDR1 ENHRY, CDR2 SYGVKD. V shed 3 bases and J 0 bases; nucleotides not matched to a gene: 16. Here the CDR3 DNA reads TGTGCCATCAGTGACCCAAATTTCGCCCCGGGACAGGGGGACTCTGGAAACACCATATATTTT. Residues: CAISDPNFAPGQGDSGNTIYF.

The genes are TRBV18 and TRBJ2-1, with no clear D. In germline, CDR1 is KGHSH, CDR2 LQKENI. V lost 5 bases, J lost 8 bases, and 10 bases lay in between. The CDR3 covers 12 residues. The CDR3 nucleotides are TGTGCCAGCTCAACAGAAAGATATGAGCAGTTCTTC. It specifies CASSTERYEQFF. Based on the CDR3 plus reference TRBV18 and TRBJ2-1, the full variable domain is NAGVMQNPRHLVRRRGQEARLRCSPMKGHSHVYWYRQLPEEGLKFMVYLQKENIIDESGMPKERFSAEFPKEGPSILRIQQVVRGDSAAYFCASSTERYEQFFGPGTRLTVL.

CDR3 amino acids: CASSLDTSGRADTQYF. As DNA, the CDR3 is TGCGCCAGCAGCTTGGATACTAGCGGGAGAGCAGATACGCAGTATTTT. V is TRBV5-1 and J is TRBJ2-3, with 11 bases aligning to TRBD2. V shed 0 bases, J shed 4 bases, and the junction held 4 bases outside the gene matches. The germline gives CDR1 SGHRS, CDR2 YFSETQ. This CDR3 is built from 16 residues.

V and J are TRBV6-1 and TRBJ2-4; D unclear. Germline V CDR1 and CDR2: MNHNS, SASEGT. V was pared by 2 bases and J by 1 base, with 6 bases between. The CDR3 spans 14 residues. Here the CDR3 reads CASSEPGAKNIQYF. CDR3 DNA sequence: TGTGCCAGCAGTGAACCGGGTGCCAAAAACATTCAGTACTTC.

The CDR3 nucleotides are TGTGCCAGCAGCTTAGAACAGTACATGAACACTGAAGCTTTCTTT. As protein: CASSLEQYMNTEAFF. The chain combines TRBV7-8 with TRBJ1-1; D call uncertain. The CDR3 is 15 amino acids. The V end lost 1 base, the J end lost 0 bases, and 9 bases lay between the germline ends. Germline V lookup: CDR1 SGHVS, CDR2 FQNEAQ.

The chain has TRBV2 and TRBJ1-1; a weak D match, TRBD1 (5 bases). From germline, CDR1 is SNHLY and CDR2 FYNNEI. V lost 2 bases and J lost 1, with 11 bases in between. The CDR3 length is 15 residues. The CDR3 sequence: CASSEREGKNTEAFF. The CDR3 DNA reads as TGTGCCAGCAGTGAACGGGAGGGGAAGAACACTGAAGCTTTCTTT. The variable domain in full, with the rest retrieved from reference TRBV2 and TRBJ1-1, is EPEVTQTPSHQVTQMGQEVILRCVPISNHLYFYWYRQILGQKVEFLVSFYNNEISEKSEIFDDQFSVERPDGSNFTLKIRSTKLEDSAMYFCASSEREGKNTEAFFGQGTRLTVV.

The V and J genes are TRBV6-1 and TRBJ1-1; 7 nucleotides align to TRBD1. Trimming took 4 bases from V and 1 from J; bases not matched to a gene: 9. This CDR3 region has 16 residues. Germline V CDR1 and CDR2: MNHNS, SASEGT. This CDR3 reads CASSGAGRGWNTEAFF. For the CDR3, the DNA is TGTGCCAGCAGTGGAGCGGGCAGGGGGTGGAACACTGAAGCTTTCTTT.

This clone was observed once. The genes are TRBV5-1 and TRBJ2-5; 10 nucleotides line up with TRBD2. The CDR3 is made up of 16 amino acids. Germline V lookup: CDR1 SGHRS, CDR2 YFSETQ. V shed 5 bases and J 5 bases; nucleotides not matched to a gene: 12. CDR3 protein: CASRPAGGPGGETQYF. The CDR3 nucleotides are TGCGCCAGCAGACCAGCGGGAGGGCCGGGGGGGGAGACCCAGTACTTC.

The chain couples TRBV5-4 to TRBJ1-4; 11 nucleotides align to TRBD1. The V gene's germline CDR1 is SGHNT and CDR2 YYREEE (reference sequence). This CDR3 region has 16 residues. The V and J ends lost 0 bases and 8 bases, in that order; junction bases with no gene match: 6. CDR3 DNA: TGTGCCAGCAGCTTGGCCGGGGGACAGGGGGTGGAAAAACTGTTTTTT. Protein sequence: CASSLAGGQGVEKLFF. The whole variable domain, remainder taken from reference TRBV5-4 and TRBJ1-4, is ETGVTQSPTHLIKTRGQQVTLRCSSQSGHNTVSWYQQALGQGPQFIFQYYREEENGRGNFPPRFSGLQFPNYSSELNVNALELDDSALYLCASSLAGGQGVEKLFFGSGTQLSVL.

The rearrangement links TRBV6-1 to TRBJ2-2; tentatively, D is TRBD2 (6 bases). This CDR3 is 13 amino acids long. Germline CDR1 and CDR2: MNHNS and SASEGT. V lost 4 bases to trimming and J lost 5 bases, with 8 bases between them. As DNA, the CDR3 is TGTGCCAGCAGTGGGGGGGAGACCGGGGAGCTGTTTTTT. Translation gives CASSGGETGELFF.

CDR3 amino acids: CASSYKGQGISEAFF. CDR3 DNA: TGTGCCAGCAGTTACAAGGGACAGGGGATTAGTGAAGCTTTCTTT. The V and J genes are TRBV6-5 and TRBJ1-1; 10 bases align to TRBD1. Germline trimming cut 2 bases from V and 7 bases from J; bases unmatched to any gene: 7. The CDR3 sequence is 15 residues long. Germline CDR1 reads MNHEY; CDR2 reads SVGAGI.

This chain uses TRBV30 with TRBJ2-2; 8 bases map to TRBD2. The V and J ends lost 0 bases and 3 bases, in that order; junction bases with no gene match: 3. The CDR3 totals 15 residues. Looked up from germline, CDR1 is GTSNPN and CDR2 is SVGIG (reference sequence). The CDR3 sequence is CAWSVIGRDTGELFF. Written as DNA, the CDR3 is TGTGCCTGGAGTGTAATCGGGAGGGACACCGGGGAGCTGTTTTTT.

This chain uses TRBV4-1 with TRBJ1-4, with 8 bases matching TRBD1. The CDR3 contains 17 residues. Germline assignment: CDR1 MGHRA and CDR2 YSYEKL. With 3 bases clipped from V and 0 bases from J, the junction kept 6 bases outside the gene matches. CDR3 nucleotides: TGCGCCAGCAGCCAGGAGGACAGGGTGACAACTAATGAAAAACTGTTTTTT. This gives the protein CASSQEDRVTTNEKLFF.

The V and J genes are TRBV19 and TRBJ2-7; 12 nucleotides align to TRBD1. In germline, CDR1 is LNHDA, CDR2 SQIVND (reference sequence). V was clipped by 5 bases and J by 3 bases; unmatched bases: 5. The CDR3 has 15 amino acids. CDR3 residues: CASSVGTGGFYEQYF. CDR3 DNA sequence: TGTGCCAGTAGTGTCGGGACAGGGGGCTTCTACGAGCAGTACTTC.

The chain uses TRBV5-3 and TRBJ1-2; 9 nucleotides align to TRBD1. TRBV5-3 is treated as an ORF (open reading frame) with a function not yet certain. The ends lost 8 bases at V and 7 bases at J; junction bases unmatched: 9. The CDR3 has 13 residues. The CDR3 loop is CASSPGTGSGYTF. In DNA, the CDR3 is TGTGCCAGCAGCCCAGGGACAGGGTCTGGCTACACCTTC.